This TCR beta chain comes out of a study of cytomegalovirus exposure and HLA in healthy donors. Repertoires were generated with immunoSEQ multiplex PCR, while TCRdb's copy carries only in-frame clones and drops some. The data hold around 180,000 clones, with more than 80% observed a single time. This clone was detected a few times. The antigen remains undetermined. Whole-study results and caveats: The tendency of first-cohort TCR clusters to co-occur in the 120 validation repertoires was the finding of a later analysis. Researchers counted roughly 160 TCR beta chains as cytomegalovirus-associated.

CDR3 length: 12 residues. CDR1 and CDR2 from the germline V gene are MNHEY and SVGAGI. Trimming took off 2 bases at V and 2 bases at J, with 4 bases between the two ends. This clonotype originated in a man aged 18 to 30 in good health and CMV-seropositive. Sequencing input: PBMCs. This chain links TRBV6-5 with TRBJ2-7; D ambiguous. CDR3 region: CASSYNTYEQYF. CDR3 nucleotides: TGTGCCAGCAGTTACAACACCTACGAGCAGTACTTC.